This record covers a single T cell receptor (beta chain). The antigen is undetermined. This record belongs to a study of shared clonotypes between healthy human individuals. General study points: Despite large depth, rarefaction showed incomplete sorted-subset sequencing. Non-shared clonotypes had lower generation probabilities than those shared by all four donors.

Clones were read by immunoSEQ multiplex PCR, and TCRdb kept only the in-frame ones, dropping some. The table has approximately 2.5 million clones, 93% seen once; the top ten hold 0.36%. The CDR3 is 14 residues long. Germline V gene data show CDR1 as SGHDT and CDR2 as YYEEEE. Trimming took 0 bases from V and 6 from J, leaving 13 bases between them. The rearrangement links TRBV5-6 to TRBJ2-7, with D perhaps assigned TRBD1 or TRBD2 (5 bases each). This sequence was found in a man aged 18 to 29 in good health. Some clones in this sample may be carry-over from other donors' samples. The source material was naive CD4+ T cells from PBMCs. The subset here: CD45RA+ positively selected. CDR3 DNA: TGTGCCAGCAGCTTGGGTTTGAGGGGCGGCGAGCAGTACTTC. Translated: CASSLGLRGGEQYF.